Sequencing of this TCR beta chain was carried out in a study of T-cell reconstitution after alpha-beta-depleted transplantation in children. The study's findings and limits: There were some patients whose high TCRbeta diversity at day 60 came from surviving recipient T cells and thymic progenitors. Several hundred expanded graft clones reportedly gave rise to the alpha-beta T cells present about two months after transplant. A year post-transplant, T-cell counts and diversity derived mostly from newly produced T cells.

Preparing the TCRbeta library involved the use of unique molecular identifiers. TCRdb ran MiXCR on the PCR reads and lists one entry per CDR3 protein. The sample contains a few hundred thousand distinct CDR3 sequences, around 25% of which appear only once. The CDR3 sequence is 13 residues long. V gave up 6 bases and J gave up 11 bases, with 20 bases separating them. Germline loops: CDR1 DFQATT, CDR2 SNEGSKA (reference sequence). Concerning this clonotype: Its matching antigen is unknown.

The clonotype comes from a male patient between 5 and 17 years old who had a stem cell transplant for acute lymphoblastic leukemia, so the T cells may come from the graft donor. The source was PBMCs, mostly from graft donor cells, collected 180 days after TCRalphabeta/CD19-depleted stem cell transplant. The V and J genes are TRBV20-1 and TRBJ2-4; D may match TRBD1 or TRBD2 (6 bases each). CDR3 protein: CSAPEGGTLLQYF. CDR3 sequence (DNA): TGCAGTGCCCCGGAGGGTGGGACACTCCTTCAGTACTTC.